This T cell receptor (beta chain) was obtained from a study of cytomegalovirus exposure and HLA in healthy donors. V dropped 4 bases and J dropped 5; count of bases not matched to a gene: 3. Germline CDR1 reads SGHRS; CDR2 reads YFSETQ. CDR3 size: 14 residues. General study findings and limits: TCR beta sequences reportedly predicted most subjects' HLA-A and HLA-B alleles accurately.

Remarks on this clone: The target antigen is unknown.

Primers included in the PCR were 60 Vbeta and 13 Jbeta primers. Some clones are missing from TCRdb's copy, which holds only in-frame ones; the method was immunoSEQ multiplex PCR. The sample shows 120,000 to 150,000 clones, over 75% of them seen only once. This sequence originates from a man aged 30 to 39 in good health and CMV-seropositive. Sequenced material: PBMCs. The chain uses TRBV5-1 and TRBJ1-4, with TRBD1 identical over 9 bases. The CDR3 sequence is CASSMTGGNEKLFF. The CDR3 DNA follows: TGCGCCAGCAGCATGACAGGGGGGAATGAAAAACTGTTTTTT. Filled out from reference TRBV5-1 and TRBJ1-4, the complete variable domain reads KAGVTQTPRYLIKTRGQQVTLSCSPISGHRSVSWYQQTPGQGLQFLFEYFSETQRNKGNFPGRFSGRQFSNSRSEMNVSTLELGDSALYLCASSMTGGNEKLFFGSGTQLSVL.